Included here is one T cell receptor (beta chain) sequence, with context. The sample is drawn from a study of blood T cell repertoires in COVID-19. The wider study: Acute and convalescent COVID-19 specimens originated in the United States, Italy and Spain.

This CDR3 region has 15 residues. V trimming: 9 bases; J trimming: 5 bases; junction bases outside the gene matches: 11. The germline V gene encodes CDR1 SNHLY and CDR2 FYNNEI. Original processing methods: Nucleated cell number was recorded as an estimate derived from reference gene primer amplification. Clones were sequenced by immunoSEQ multiplex PCR, and TCRdb holds only the in-frame ones, with some missing. Clone size and the V and J calls come from that table; the DNA yielded D and trimming. This table holds some 180,000 clones, 78% found once. The receptor's source is a woman older than 75 with active or convalescent COVID-19. Sequencing was performed on peripheral blood. V and J are TRBV2 and TRBJ2-2, with TRBD1 matching over 8 bases. The DNA of the CDR3 is TGTGCCAGTCTTGGGGCAGGGGGCCCGACCGGGGAGCTGTTTTTT. Translation: CASLGAGGPTGELFF.